This TCR beta chain comes out of a study of identical twins. Looked up from germline, CDR1 is LGHDT and CDR2 is YNNKEL (reference sequence). The CDR3 sequence is 15 residues long. Trimming left V 8 bases short and J 3 bases short, with 20 bases between. Each CDR3 protein gets one entry after TCRdb re-called the 5' RACE reads with MiXCR. The sample consists of approximately 600,000 distinct CDR3 sequences, around 9.6% of them appearing once. The data were also submitted as part of a second study, on yellow fever vaccine responses in identical twins.

This sequence joins TRBV3-1 and TRBJ2-7; D is ambiguous. The sample comprised PBMCs. The TCR originated in a woman in her late teens or twenties in good health. DNA of the CDR3: TGTGCCAGCTCCCCTTCTCGAGCTACGAGCTACGAGCAGTACTTC. Protein: CASSPSRATSYEQYF.